The text below deals with one TCR beta chain. Clones were sequenced by immunoSEQ multiplex PCR, and TCRdb holds only the in-frame ones, with some missing. In the table there are over 120,000 clones, roughly 79% of which are singletons. The record originates from a study of blood T cell repertoires in COVID-19. The CDR3 is made up of 14 amino acids. The V segment lost 1 base and the J segment 8 bases; nucleotides outside the gene matches: 3. CDR1 is LGHDT and CDR2 is YNNKEL in the germline V gene (reference sequence). The sample comprised peripheral blood. This sequence joins TRBV3-1 (or the pseudogene TRBV3-2) and TRBJ2-2; TRBD2 matches at 8 bases. The clonotype originates from a human donor in a cohort sampled during active COVID-19. The CDR3 region is CASSQGTSLGELFF. The CDR3 coding sequence is TGTGCCAGCAGCCAAGGGACTAGCTTAGGGGAGCTGTTTTTT.